This T cell receptor beta chain was identified during a study of shared clonotypes between healthy human individuals (TCRdb year 2020). Background for the entire study: A couple of women and a few men aged 18 to 49 years were included in the cohort. To estimate repertoire size and how much clonotype sharing occurs between individuals, the study deeply sequenced the blood TCR repertoires of roughly 5 healthy adults. For each donor, three plates each were used for CD4 naive and CD4 memory, two plates were used for CD8 naive, and one plate was used for CD8 memory. Between about 0.85 and 9.5 billion PBMCs per donor were obtained by leukapheresis. Libraries were prepared and TCR repertoires were sequenced by different laboratories using diverse techniques, in order to increase sequencing depth and limit assay-specific biases. Results and caveats for the whole study, not just this receptor: The genetic and exposure-history diversity represented was limited by the small number of donors. Incomplete sequencing was indicated by rarefaction of sorted-subset datasets, despite the large sequencing depth. When several donors were compared, the shared fraction of clonotypes was around 5% for naive CD4, 3.5% to 4% for naive CD8, more than 2% for memory CD4, and 0.35% to 0.4% for memory CD8. Sampling was restricted to blood, and TCR repertoires in tissue are likely to differ from TCR repertoires in blood. Pairwise subsampling indicated that sequencing depth was expected to affect the degree of clonotype sharing among donors. Compared with non-shared clonotypes, the clonotypes found in all four sorted-subset donors had higher generation probabilities. Larger estimated clonotype richness was generally found for naive subsets than for memory subsets.

The V end gives up 5 bases and the J end 1 base, leaving 14 bases in the junction not matched to a gene. Per the germline V gene, SGHVS is the CDR1 and FQNEAQ is the CDR2. The CDR3 holds 18 amino acids from the cysteine to the phenylalanine. Left in the record is the CDR3 DNA by itself, 54 bases read in frame from the first base. The donors were healthy, HIV-negative adults who had no recently reported acute infections or vaccinations. Every donor was a Caucasian adult residing in Nashville, Tennessee, USA. CD4+ T cells were enriched through magnetic negative selection, after which naive cells were positively selected on CD45RA and the remaining negative fraction served as the memory subset. Blood was collected by leukapheresis, and PBMCs were isolated by Ficoll-Histopaque density gradient centrifugation and then cryopreserved in liquid nitrogen vapor phase. Analytical flow cytometry was used to check the purity and quantity of each magnetically sorted T cell population. Genomic DNA was isolated from every sorted fraction and measured by UV absorbance on a Nanodrop 2000c.

A remark on this clone: Its antigen is currently not known. No much larger clone is present one base from it, and per-base qualities are unavailable.

Using the deep immunoSEQ assay, TCR CDR3 regions were amplified from genomic DNA by multiplex PCR. Extracted genomic DNA from each cell subset was spread evenly across all wells of several immunoSEQ 96-well plates, with each plate serving as a replicate. For sorted subsets, each replicate PCR was loaded with about 0.2 ug genomic DNA, equivalent to approximately 27,000 T cell genomes. Purified libraries were quantified with a Qubit 3.0 fluorometer, sized on a Bioanalyzer 2100, and re-quantified with the KAPA Library Quantification kit. Every immunoSEQ 96-well plate was sequenced on a separate single-read 150-cycle Illumina NextSeq 550 flow cell. Regarding the original processing steps: Because the immunoSEQ output included only junctional sequences and no quality scores, the filtering could not be the same as the filtering used for full-length reads. Sequences were annotated with PyIR, a Python wrapper for IgBLAST v1.9, and V/J genes and CDR3 were assigned using IMGT germline references. Reads with weak V/J assignments (E-value above 1e-6), missing CDR3, stop codons, out-of-frame junctions, or ambiguous translated residues were removed. V3J clonotypes were defined as sequences sharing an identical inferred V gene, J gene, and CDR3 amino acid sequence. Percentage overlap between repertoires was calculated by dividing the number of shared unique clonotypes by the size of the smaller repertoire. RTK rarefaction, the Chao1 estimator, and Recon v2.1 estimates of unobserved clonotypes were used to assess repertoire richness. For all TCRbeta clonotypes obtained by the gDNA method from four donors, generation probabilities were computed with OLGA. The source is immuneACCESS, and TCRdb retained only in-frame sequences with V and J called. Part of the clones is not carried over; for the studies checked, unresolved V genes explain less than half of this, and the remainder is unexplained. D and trimming come from the DNA, and the V and J calls and clone size come from that table. The sample profile shows some 2,000,000 clones; roughly 95% of them were found once. The ten largest clones take up roughly 0.13% of the sample.

The sample consisted of naive CD4+ T cells sorted from blood. The sample's cell subset or site label, decoded: CD45RA+ positively selected. This sequence originates from a man aged 18 to 29 in good health. The chain is encoded by TRBV7-8 joined to TRBJ2-1, with 7 bases aligning to TRBD2. The nucleotides read TGTGCCAGCAGCGTCCTCCTGCGGCGGGGGACTTCCTACAATGAGCAGTTCTTC. Its protein is CASSVLLRRGTSYNEQFF.